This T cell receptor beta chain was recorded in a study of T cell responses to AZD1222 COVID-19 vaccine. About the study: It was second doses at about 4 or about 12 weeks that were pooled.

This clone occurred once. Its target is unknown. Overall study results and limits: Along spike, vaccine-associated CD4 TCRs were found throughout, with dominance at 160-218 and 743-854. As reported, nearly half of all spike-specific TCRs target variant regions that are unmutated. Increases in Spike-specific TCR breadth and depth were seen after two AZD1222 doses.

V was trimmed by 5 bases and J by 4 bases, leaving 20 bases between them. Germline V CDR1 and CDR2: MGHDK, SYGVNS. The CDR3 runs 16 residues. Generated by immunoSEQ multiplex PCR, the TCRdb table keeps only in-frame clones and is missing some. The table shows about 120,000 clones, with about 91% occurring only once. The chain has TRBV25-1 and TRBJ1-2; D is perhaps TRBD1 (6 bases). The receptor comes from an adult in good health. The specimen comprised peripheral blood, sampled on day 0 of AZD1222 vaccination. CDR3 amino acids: CASSLTPPHRVYGYTF. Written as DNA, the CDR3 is TGTGCCAGCAGTCTCACCCCACCCCACAGGGTCTATGGCTACACCTTC.